This TCR beta chain was sequenced in a study of monozygotic twins with cystic fibrosis (dated by TCRdb to the early 2020s). Background on the whole study: Around 2.8 micrograms of fragmented DNA went through around 14 PCR cycles to produce barcoded libraries. Twins were ranked among about 1,100 cohort participants for weight-for-height and FEVPerc (FEV1 disease centile) on the day of blood sampling. To assess genetic influence on V and J gene usage, the study compared TCR beta repertoires within and across 16 monozygotic twin pairs with cystic fibrosis. Data for three of the twin pairs had been reported previously in another context. The cohort comprised ten female and six male twin pairs aged about 2.0 to 36.4 years, median 9.1 years, mostly children and adolescents.

The CDR3 runs 14 amino acids, cysteine and phenylalanine included. CDR3 DNA is the only sequence kept; it has 42 bases, read in frame from the first base. V is shortened by 2 bases, J by 3 bases, and the region joining them spans 10 bases. CDR1 and CDR2 are drawn from the germline V gene: SGHTA, FQGNSA. The twin pairs came from the European Cystic Fibrosis Twin and Sibling Study Cohort, which recruited patients from more than 150 CF clinics across 14 European countries. Zygosity and CFTR genotype were confirmed in-house, and zygosity was tested by multiplex PCR of nine short tandem repeat loci. Peripheral blood was sampled from each twin, and clinical parameters were recorded on the day of blood sampling. Genomic DNA was isolated from peripheral blood cells with phenol/chloroform and kept in TE buffer at 4 degrees C. Comment on this clone: This clone's antigen is unknown. No per-base quality is available; no much larger clone lies one base away.

Following the manufacturer's instructions, TCR beta CDR3 regions were amplified by multiplex PCR with the immunoSEQ immune profiling system. An Illumina NextSeq system was used to carry out the sequencing. The authors' analysis ran thus. Sequence data were processed on the immunoSEQ Analyzer platform, and clonality was computed as the square root of Simpson's index of productive rearrangements. V and J usage similarity was measured by Jensen-Shannon distance, and CDR3 generation probabilities were computed with OLGA. Shared CDR3 sequences were searched in the immuneACCESS database (August 2020) and in VDJdb (December 2020). In its TCRdb copy, this immuneACCESS table keeps in-frame sequences only and misses some clones. Where compared with another copy, unresolved V genes explain less than half of these, and the others have no known cause. V and J calls and clone size are given by that table; D and trimming were obtained from the DNA. Recorded for this sample are 30,000 or so clones; 66% of them occurred a single time. 0.7% to 1% of the sample comes from the top ten.

General findings and caveats noted by the study authors: Simpson clonality was found to be generally low (median around 0.0095), suggesting a naive-dominated repertoire, although higher clonality was observed in the most severely affected patients. V gene usage was most similar to the co-twin in 13 of 16 pairs, and J usage was most similar to the co-twin in 8 of 16 pairs, which suggests genetic constraints. Sharing of nucleotide-identical clonotypes was significantly greater within monozygotic CF twin pairs than between unrelated CF individuals (P = 0.000026, Mann-Whitney). No association turned up between shared CDR3 numbers and age, concordance or disease severity, and the cohort was small.

The chain joins TRBV7-2 to TRBJ1-2, with no reliable assignment of the D segment. The sample consisted of blood. The source of this sequence is a girl aged 10-17 years with cystic fibrosis. CDR3 protein: CASSLPRGHYGYTF. The DNA reads as follows: TGTGCCAGCAGCTTACCCCGGGGTCACTATGGCTACACCTTC. Supplemented by the reference TRBV7-2 and TRBJ1-2 proteins around the CDR3, the complete variable domain is GAGVSQSPSNKVTEKGKDVELRCDPISGHTALYWYRQSLGQGLEFLIYFQGNSAPDKSGLPSDRFSAERTGGSVSTLTIQRTQQEDSAVYLCASSLPRGHYGYTFGSGTRLTVV.